Below are 7 T cell receptor beta chains sequenced from a single sample in a study of early T cells in non-severe SARS-CoV-2 infection. TCRdb processed the 5' RACE reads anew with MiXCR; each CDR3 protein has one entry. The sample has some 52,000 distinct CDR3 sequences; around 8% are singletons. The material sequenced was whole blood. Source of these receptors: an adult who was a healthcare worker with PCR-confirmed SARS-CoV-2 infection or an uninfected control (not recorded which).

This clonotype was seen at least ten times. This rearrangement joins TRBV24-1 to TRBJ2-1, with D possibly matching TRBD1 (6 bases). From germline, CDR1 is KGHDR and CDR2 SFDVKD. V lost 7 bases, J lost 7 bases, and 22 bases lay in between. The CDR3 covers 16 residues. CDR3 amino acids: CATSPGRGLSGNEQFF. DNA of the CDR3: TGTGCCACCAGCCCCGGCAGGGGCTTGTCAGGGAATGAGCAGTTCTTC.

This clonotype came up many times. This chain links TRBV12-3 or TRBV12-4 with TRBJ1-5; possibly TRBD1 for D (5 bases). V dropped 1 base and J dropped 0 bases, with 10 bases sitting between them. This CDR3 has 16 amino acids. The CDR3 reads CASSLGGVGSNQPQHF. CDR3 nucleotides: TGTGCCAGCAGTTTAGGGGGGGTCGGTAGCAATCAGCCCCAGCATTTT.

This chain connects TRBV10-3 to TRBJ2-2; no firm D call. V lost 6 bases and J lost 3, with 11 bases in between. The germline V gene encodes CDR1 ENHRY and CDR2 SYGVKD. The CDR3 has 14 amino acids. CDR3 in DNA: TGTGCCATCAGACGAGAGTCGTACACCGGGGAGCTGTTTTTT. It translates to CAIRRESYTGELFF.

This sequence joins TRBV11-2 and TRBJ2-5; TRBD1 is a possible D gene (6 bases). V was cut by 3 bases and J by 2 bases, with 7 bases left in between. CDR1 SGHAT and CDR2 FQNNGV come from the germline V gene. CDR3 length: 13 amino acids. The CDR3 is CASSFTGQETQYF. The CDR3 coding sequence is TGTGCCAGCAGCTTCACAGGGCAAGAGACCCAGTACTTC.

This clonotype came up many times. The rearrangement joins TRBV12-5 to TRBJ1-3; D may be TRBD1 (5 bases). The CDR3 extends over 18 amino acids. Trimming took 3 bases from V and 0 from J, leaving 18 bases between them. Germline values: CDR1 LGHNT, CDR2 FRNRAP. CDR3 nucleotides: TGTGCTAGTGGTTTCAACCTACAGGACGACTCCTCTGGAAACACCATATATTTT. This sequence encodes CASGFNLQDDSSGNTIYF.

The J gene is TRBJ2-7, the V gene TRBV20-1, with D possibly called TRBD1 or TRBD2 (5 bases each). With 6 bases removed from V and 4 bases from J, the gap between germline ends came to 16 bases. Germline CDR1 DFQATT, CDR2 SNEGSKA (reference sequence). This CDR3 contains 13 residues. CDR3 amino acids: CSASLGWGYEQYF. CDR3 sequence (DNA): TGCAGTGCCTCCCTGGGATGGGGGTACGAGCAGTACTTC.

The chain is built from TRBV7-2 and TRBJ1-2; TRBD1 agrees at 7 bases. CDR1 is SGHTA, CDR2 FQGNSA, per germline. This CDR3 is built from 14 residues. Germline trimming cut 5 bases from V and 3 bases from J; bases unmatched to any gene: 6. The CDR3 bases are TGTGCCAGCAGCCTACAGGGGAGGTACTATGGCTACACCTTC. It translates to CASSLQGRYYGYTF.